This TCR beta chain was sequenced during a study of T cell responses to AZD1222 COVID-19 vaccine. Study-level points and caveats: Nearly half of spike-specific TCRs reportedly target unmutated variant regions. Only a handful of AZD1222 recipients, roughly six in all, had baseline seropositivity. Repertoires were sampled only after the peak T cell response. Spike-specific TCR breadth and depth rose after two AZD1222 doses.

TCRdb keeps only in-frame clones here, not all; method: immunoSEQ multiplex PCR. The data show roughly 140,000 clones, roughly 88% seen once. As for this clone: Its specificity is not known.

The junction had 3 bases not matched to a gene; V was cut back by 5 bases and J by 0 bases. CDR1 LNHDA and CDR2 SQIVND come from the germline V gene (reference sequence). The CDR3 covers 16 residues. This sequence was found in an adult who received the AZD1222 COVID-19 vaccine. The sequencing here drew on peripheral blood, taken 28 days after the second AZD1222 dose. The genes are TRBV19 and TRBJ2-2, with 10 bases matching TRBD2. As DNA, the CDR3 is TGTGCCAGTAGTCGGCTAGCGGGAGCGAACACCGGGGAGCTGTTTTTT. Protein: CASSRLAGANTGELFF.